This T cell receptor beta chain was observed in a study of T cells expressing NK-cell markers (dated by TCRdb to about 2020). In terms of the full investigation: Fewer than ten donors provided sorted CD3+CD56+NKG2C+, CD3+CD56+NKG2C- and CD3+CD56-NKG2C+ T-cell subsets, whose TCR beta-chain repertoires were profiled. Illumina HiSeq 2000/2500, MiSeq or NextSeq was used to sequence libraries as 2 x 150 bp reads. Among the eight sequenced donors, seven were HCMV-seropositive and one was HCMV-seronegative. Randomly selected healthy volunteers, three men and five women, were used as the eight sequenced donors.

Remarks on this clonotype: It has no known antigen specificity.

To determine HCMV serostatus, a commercial ELISA kit was used to detect HCMV-specific IgG in serum. Ficoll density gradient centrifugation was used to isolate peripheral blood mononuclear cells from blood. The sequencer listed for this sample is Illumina HiSeq 2000. TCR beta cDNA libraries were made by 5'RACE template switching that added a universal primer site and unique molecular identifiers. Synthesis of cDNA was primed from the TCR beta constant segment and was followed by two consecutive PCR amplification steps. On the study's bioinformatics: Reads were demultiplexed and grouped by UMI with MIGEC, and clonotypes were assembled and quantified with MiTCR. To remove erroneous sequences, TCR cDNA sequences were retained only when supported by two or more reads. The tcR package was used for downstream repertoire analysis, and clonotypes were matched between fractions using CDR3 nucleotide sequence together with V segment. VDJmatch was used to annotate antigen specificity against VDJdb, with one amino acid substitution in CDR3 allowed. TCRdb reprocessed the sequencing reads and holds a single record per CDR3 protein sequence, with no DNA. V and J calls and clone size were set by TCRdb, not the authors. The record for this sample contains roughly 450,000 distinct CDR3 sequences. 1.4% of the sample is held by the ten biggest clonotypes.

General conclusions and limits of the study: Those dominant clonotypes were again the most abundant among CD3+CD56-NKG2C+ cells in a handful of donors, at about 25-65%. For six donors, the dominant CD3+CD56+NKG2C+ clonotypes were among the top 10 CD8+ clonotypes and accounted for roughly 1.0-8% of CD8+ T cells. Whether the expanded NKG2C-expressing T cell clones were specific for HCMV antigens remained unclear.

The specimen was blood T cells: a sorted CD56 or NKG2C T cell subset, CD4+ or CD8+ T cells, or bulk PBMC T cells (not recorded which). The source is a woman aged 50 to 60 in good health. Donor details come from another sample of the same person, matched by shared clones.

Here the CDR3 is given as CASSYNSNYEQYF. The chain is made from TRBV5-1 and TRBJ2-7. The CDR3 contains 13 residues, cysteine and phenylalanine counted. DNA was not recorded. Taken from the germline V gene, the CDR1 and CDR2 loops are SGHRS and YFSETQ.